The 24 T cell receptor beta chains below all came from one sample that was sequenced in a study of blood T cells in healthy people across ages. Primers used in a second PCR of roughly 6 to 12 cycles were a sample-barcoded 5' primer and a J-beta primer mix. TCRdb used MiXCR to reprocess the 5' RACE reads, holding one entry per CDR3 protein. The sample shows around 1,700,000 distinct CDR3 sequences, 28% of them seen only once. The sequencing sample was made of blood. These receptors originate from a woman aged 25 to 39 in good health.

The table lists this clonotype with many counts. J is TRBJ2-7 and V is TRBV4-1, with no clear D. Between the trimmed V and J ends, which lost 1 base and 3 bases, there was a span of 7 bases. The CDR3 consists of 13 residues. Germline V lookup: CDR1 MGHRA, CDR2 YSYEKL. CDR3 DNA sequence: TGCGCCAGCAGCCAAGGTGGCATCTACGAGCAGTACTTC. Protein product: CASSQGGIYEQYF.

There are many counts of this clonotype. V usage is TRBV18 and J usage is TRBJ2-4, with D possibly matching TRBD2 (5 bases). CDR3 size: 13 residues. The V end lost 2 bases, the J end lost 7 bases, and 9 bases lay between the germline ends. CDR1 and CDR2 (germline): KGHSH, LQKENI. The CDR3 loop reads CASSPGRNNIQYF. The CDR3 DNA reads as TGTGCCAGCTCACCAGGGAGAAACAACATTCAGTACTTC.

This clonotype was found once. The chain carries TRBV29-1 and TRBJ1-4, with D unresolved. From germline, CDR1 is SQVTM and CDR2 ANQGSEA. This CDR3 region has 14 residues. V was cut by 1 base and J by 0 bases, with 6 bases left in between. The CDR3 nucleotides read TGCAGCGTTGAAGGGGCCGCAACTAATGAAAAACTGTTTTTT. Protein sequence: CSVEGAATNEKLFF. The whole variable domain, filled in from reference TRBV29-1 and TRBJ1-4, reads SAVISQKPSRDICQRGTSLTIQCQVDSQVTMMFWYRQQPGQSLTLIATANQGSEATYESGFVIDKFPISRPNLTFSTLTVSNMSPEDSSIYLCSVEGAATNEKLFFGSGTQLSVL.

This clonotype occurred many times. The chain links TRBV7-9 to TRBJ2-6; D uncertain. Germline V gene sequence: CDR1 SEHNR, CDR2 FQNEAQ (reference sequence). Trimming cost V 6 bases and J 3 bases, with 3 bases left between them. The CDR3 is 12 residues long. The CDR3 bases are TGTGCCAGCAGTGTTGGGGCCAACGTCCTGACTTTC. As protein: CASSVGANVLTF.

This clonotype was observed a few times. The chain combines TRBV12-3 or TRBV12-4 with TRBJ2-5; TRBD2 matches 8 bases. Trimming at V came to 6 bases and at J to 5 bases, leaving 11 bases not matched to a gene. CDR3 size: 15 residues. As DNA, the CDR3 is TGTGCCAGCAGCAGGGGAGTAGCGGGGACGGAGACCCAGTACTTC. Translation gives CASSRGVAGTETQYF.

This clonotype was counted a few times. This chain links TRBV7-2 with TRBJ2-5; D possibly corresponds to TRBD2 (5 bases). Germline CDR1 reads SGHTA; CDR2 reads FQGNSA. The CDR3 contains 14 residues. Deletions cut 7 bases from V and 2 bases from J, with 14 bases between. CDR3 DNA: TGTGCCAGCAACCTTAAAGCGGATCAAGAGACCCAGTACTTC. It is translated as CASNLKADQETQYF.

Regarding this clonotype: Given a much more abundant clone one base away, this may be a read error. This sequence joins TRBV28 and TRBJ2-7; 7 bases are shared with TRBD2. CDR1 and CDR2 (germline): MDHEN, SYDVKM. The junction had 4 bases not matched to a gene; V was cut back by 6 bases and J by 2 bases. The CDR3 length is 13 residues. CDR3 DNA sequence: TGTGCCAGCAGCCGCGGGAGCGCCTACGAGCAGTACGTC. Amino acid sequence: CASSRGSAYEQYV.

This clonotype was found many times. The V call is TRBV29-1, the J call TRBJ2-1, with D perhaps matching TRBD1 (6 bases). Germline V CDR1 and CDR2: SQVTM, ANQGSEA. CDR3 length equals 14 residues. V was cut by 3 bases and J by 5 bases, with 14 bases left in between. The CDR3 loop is CSVDADRRNNEQFF. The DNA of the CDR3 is TGCAGCGTTGACGCCGACAGGAGGAACAATGAGCAGTTCTTC.

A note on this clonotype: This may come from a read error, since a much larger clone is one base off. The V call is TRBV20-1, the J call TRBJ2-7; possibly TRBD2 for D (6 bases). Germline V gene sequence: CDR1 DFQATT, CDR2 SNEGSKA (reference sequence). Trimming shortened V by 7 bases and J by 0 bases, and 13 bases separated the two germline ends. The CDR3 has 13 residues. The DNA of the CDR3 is TGCAGTGGTCGTAGCGGAGACTCCTACGAGCAGTACTTC. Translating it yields CSGRSGDSYEQYF.

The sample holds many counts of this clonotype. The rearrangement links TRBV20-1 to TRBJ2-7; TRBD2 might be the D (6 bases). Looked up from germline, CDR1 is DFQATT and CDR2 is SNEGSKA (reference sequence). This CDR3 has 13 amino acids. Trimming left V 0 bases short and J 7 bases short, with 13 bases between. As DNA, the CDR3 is TGCAGTGCTAGAGATGCGGGGATCGGGGAGCAGTACTTC. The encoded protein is CSARDAGIGEQYF.

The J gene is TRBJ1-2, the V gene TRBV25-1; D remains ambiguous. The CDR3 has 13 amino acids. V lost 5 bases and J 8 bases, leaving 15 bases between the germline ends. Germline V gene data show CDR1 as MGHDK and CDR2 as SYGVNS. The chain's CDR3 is CASSSPGSRGYTF. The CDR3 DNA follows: TGTGCCAGCAGTTCCCCGGGCAGCCGCGGCTACACCTTC.

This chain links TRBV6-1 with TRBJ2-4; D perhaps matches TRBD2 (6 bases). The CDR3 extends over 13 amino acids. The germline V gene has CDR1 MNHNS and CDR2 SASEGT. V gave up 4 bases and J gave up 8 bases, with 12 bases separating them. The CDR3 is CASSGGVKDIQYF. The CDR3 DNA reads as TGTGCCAGCAGTGGGGGGGTAAAGGACATTCAGTACTTC.

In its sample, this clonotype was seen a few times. The CDR3 DNA is TGCAGCGTCCCGGGGGGCAAGGGGGATACGCAGTATTTT. It codes for CSVPGGKGDTQYF. V and J are TRBV29-1 and TRBJ2-3, with D possibly being TRBD2 (7 bases). The CDR3 is 13 amino acids. CDR1 and CDR2 from the germline V gene are SQVTM and ANQGSEA. Trimming removed 6 bases at V and 6 bases at J, with 16 bases between.

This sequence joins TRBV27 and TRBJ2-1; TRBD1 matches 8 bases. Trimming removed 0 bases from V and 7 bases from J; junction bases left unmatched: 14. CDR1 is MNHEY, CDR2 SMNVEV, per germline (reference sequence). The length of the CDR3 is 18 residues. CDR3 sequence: CASSLSTGEAHWGNEQFF. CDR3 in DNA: TGTGCCAGCAGTTTATCGACAGGGGAGGCACACTGGGGAAATGAGCAGTTCTTC.

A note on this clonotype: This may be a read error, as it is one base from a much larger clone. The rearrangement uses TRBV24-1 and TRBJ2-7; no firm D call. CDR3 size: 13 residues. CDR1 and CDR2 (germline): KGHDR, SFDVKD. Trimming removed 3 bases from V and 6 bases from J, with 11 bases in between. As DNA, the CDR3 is TGTGCCACCAGTGATATGAAGTCTTGCGAGCAGTACTTC. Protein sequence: CATSDMKSCEQYF.

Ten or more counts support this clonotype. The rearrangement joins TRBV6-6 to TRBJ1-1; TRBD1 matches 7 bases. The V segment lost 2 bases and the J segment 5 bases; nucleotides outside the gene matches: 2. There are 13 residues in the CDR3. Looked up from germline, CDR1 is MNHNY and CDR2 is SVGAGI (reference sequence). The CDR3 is CASSYTGDTEAFF. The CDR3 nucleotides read TGTGCCAGCAGTTACACAGGGGATACTGAAGCTTTCTTT.

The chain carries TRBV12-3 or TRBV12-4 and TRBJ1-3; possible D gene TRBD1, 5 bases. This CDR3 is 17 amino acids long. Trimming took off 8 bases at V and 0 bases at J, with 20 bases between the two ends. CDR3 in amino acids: CASRTGYWGSSGNTIYF. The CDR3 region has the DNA TGTGCCAGCCGAACAGGTTACTGGGGAAGCTCTGGAAACACCATATATTTT.

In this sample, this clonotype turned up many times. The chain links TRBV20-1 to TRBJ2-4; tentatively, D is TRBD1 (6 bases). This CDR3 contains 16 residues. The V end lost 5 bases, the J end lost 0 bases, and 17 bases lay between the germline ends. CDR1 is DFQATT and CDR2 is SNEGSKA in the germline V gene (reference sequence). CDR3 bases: TGCAGTGCTGGCGGTCCGGACAGTCTAGCCAAAAACATTCAGTACTTC. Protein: CSAGGPDSLAKNIQYF.

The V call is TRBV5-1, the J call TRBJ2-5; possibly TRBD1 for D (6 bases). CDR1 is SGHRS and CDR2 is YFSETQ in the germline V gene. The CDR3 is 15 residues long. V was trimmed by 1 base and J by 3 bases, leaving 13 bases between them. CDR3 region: CASSLTIRQEETQYF. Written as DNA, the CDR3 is TGCGCCAGCAGCTTGACCATAAGACAGGAAGAGACCCAGTACTTC.

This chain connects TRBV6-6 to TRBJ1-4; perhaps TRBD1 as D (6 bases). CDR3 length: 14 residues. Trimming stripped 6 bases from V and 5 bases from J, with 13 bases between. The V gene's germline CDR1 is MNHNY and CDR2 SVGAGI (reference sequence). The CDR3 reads CASRDGTWNEKLFF. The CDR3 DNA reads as TGTGCCAGCAGAGACGGGACATGGAATGAAAAACTGTTTTTT.

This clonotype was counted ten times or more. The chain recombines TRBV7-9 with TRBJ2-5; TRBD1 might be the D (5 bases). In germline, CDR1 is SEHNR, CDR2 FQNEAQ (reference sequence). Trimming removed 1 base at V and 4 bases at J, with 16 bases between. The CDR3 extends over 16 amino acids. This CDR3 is CASSLGVGHDPETQYF. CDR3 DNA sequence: TGTGCCAGCAGCTTAGGAGTAGGACACGATCCAGAGACCCAGTACTTC.

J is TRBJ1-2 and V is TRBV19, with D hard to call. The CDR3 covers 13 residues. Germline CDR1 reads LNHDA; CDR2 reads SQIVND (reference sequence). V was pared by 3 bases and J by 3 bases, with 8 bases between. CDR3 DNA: TGTGCCAGTAGTATTATGCCTGACTATGGCTACACCTTC. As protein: CASSIMPDYGYTF.

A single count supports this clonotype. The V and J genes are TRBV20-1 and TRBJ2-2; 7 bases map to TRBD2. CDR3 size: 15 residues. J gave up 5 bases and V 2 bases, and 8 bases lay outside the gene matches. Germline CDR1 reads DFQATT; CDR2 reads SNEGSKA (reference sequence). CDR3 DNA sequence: TGCAGTGCTAGATTGGCGGGAGTAGTAACCGGGGAGCTGTTTTTT. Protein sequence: CSARLAGVVTGELFF.

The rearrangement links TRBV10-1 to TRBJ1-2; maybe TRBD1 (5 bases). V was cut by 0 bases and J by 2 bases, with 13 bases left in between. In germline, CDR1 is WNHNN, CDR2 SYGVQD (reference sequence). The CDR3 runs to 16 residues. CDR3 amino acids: CASSESTEPGNYGYTF. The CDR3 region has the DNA TGCGCCAGCAGTGAGTCGACAGAGCCGGGAAACTATGGCTACACCTTC.